This TCR beta chain originates from a study of T-cell reconstitution after alpha-beta-depleted transplantation in children. Unique molecular identifiers featured in how the TCRbeta library was prepared. TCRdb reprocessed the PCR reads with MiXCR, giving one entry per CDR3 protein. Of some 400,000 distinct CDR3 sequences listed, around 20% are singletons. This clonotype turned up a few times. Germline trimming cut 5 bases from V and 13 bases from J; bases unmatched to any gene: 9. The CDR3 totals 14 residues. The receptor comes from a human donor who donated a stem cell graft to a child with acute myeloid leukemia. Sequenced material: PBMCs from the stem cell graft donor, taken from the stem cell graft. This sequence joins TRBV12-3 or TRBV12-4 and TRBJ2-1; 12 bases align to TRBD2. CDR3 DNA: TGTGCCAGCAGTGACCGGACTAGCGGGATTCTCCAGTTCTTC. The encoded protein is CASSDRTSGILQFF.